The 12 T cell receptor beta chains listed next were all sequenced from one sample in a study of T cells after yellow fever vaccination. TCRdb passed the 5' RACE reads through MiXCR, listing each CDR3 protein once. Of some 150,000 distinct CDR3 sequences in the sample, more than 9.5% are singletons; the top ten hold 35% to 45%. Sequenced material: CD8+ T cells sorted from PBMCs, taken 15 days after the yellow fever booster vaccination. The receptors derive from a man between 18 and 35 years old who received the YFV17D yellow fever vaccine.

The V and J genes are TRBV7-9 and TRBJ1-5, with TRBD1 as a possible D gene (6 bases). Between the trimmed V and J ends, which lost 3 bases and 4 bases, there was a span of 16 bases. The CDR3 covers 16 residues. Germline CDR1 and CDR2: SEHNR and FQNEAQ (reference sequence). CDR3 sequence: CASSLGDKDRNQPQHF. The DNA of the CDR3 is TGTGCCAGCAGCTTGGGGGACAAGGATCGGAATCAGCCCCAGCATTTT.

The gene calls are TRBV4-3 and TRBJ1-2; the match to TRBD1 covers 7 bases. This CDR3 contains 14 residues. V lost 0 bases, J lost 4 bases, and 2 bases stayed unmatched. Per the germline V gene, CDR1 is LGHNA and CDR2 is YSLEER. The CDR3 nucleotides read TGCGCCAGCAGCCAAGATACAGGGGTCTATGGCTACACCTTC. Residues: CASSQDTGVYGYTF.

This clonotype has only a few counts. The chain combines TRBV3-1 with TRBJ2-1; 10 nucleotides align to TRBD2. V was pared by 4 bases and J by 4 bases, with 7 bases of the junction left unmatched. Looked up from germline, CDR1 is LGHDT and CDR2 is YNNKEL (reference sequence). This CDR3 contains 16 residues. As DNA, the CDR3 is TGTGCCAGCAGCCCCGAAGCTAGCGGGGGTTACAATGAGCAGTTCTTC. This encodes CASSPEASGGYNEQFF.

The chain couples TRBV19 to TRBJ1-6; unclear D gene. The CDR3 runs 13 residues. Germline assignment: CDR1 LNHDA and CDR2 SQIVND (reference sequence). The ends were cut back, 6 bases at V and 5 bases at J, with 8 bases in the middle. CDR3 protein: CASRRLNNSPLHF. The CDR3 bases are TGTGCCAGTAGGAGGTTAAATAATTCACCCCTCCACTTT.

This clonotype came up many times. This chain links TRBV5-1 with TRBJ2-1, with TRBD1 identical over 9 bases. V lost 4 bases, J lost 2 bases, and 4 bases stayed unmatched. Germline lookup yields CDR1 SGHRS and CDR2 YFSETQ. The CDR3 contains 15 residues. The CDR3 coding sequence is TGCGCCAGCAGCCCAGGGACAGGGCCCTACAATGAGCAGTTCTTC. It yields the protein CASSPGTGPYNEQFF.

V gene TRBV6-5 combines with J gene TRBJ2-7, with TRBD1 matching over 8 bases. CDR1 MNHEY and CDR2 SVGAGI come from the germline V gene. V dropped 2 bases and J dropped 0; count of bases not matched to a gene: 3. The CDR3 has 15 amino acids. The CDR3 spells CASSYGQGFSYEQYF. The CDR3 bases are TGTGCCAGCAGTTACGGACAGGGATTCTCCTACGAGCAGTACTTC.

This clonotype turned up a few times. The chain couples TRBV7-8 to TRBJ1-2; 10 nucleotides line up with TRBD1. The CDR3 contains 15 residues. The trim removed 5 bases at V and 5 bases at J, leaving 8 bases unmatched. Germline CDR1 and CDR2: SGHVS and FQNEAQ. The CDR3 DNA follows: TGTGCCAGCAGCACGGACAGGGGGTTTATATATGGCTACACCTTC. Translating gives CASSTDRGFIYGYTF.

The sample holds a few counts of this clonotype. The gene calls are TRBV12-3 or TRBV12-4 and TRBJ2-3; D call uncertain. V was cut by 6 bases and J by 4 bases, with 14 bases left in between. This CDR3 spans 14 amino acids. CDR3 DNA sequence: TGTGCCAGCAGCCGCCTGTCTAGTCCAGATACGCAGTATTTT. Translation: CASSRLSSPDTQYF.

The gene calls are TRBV7-3 and TRBJ2-2; TRBD1 matches 10 bases. The J segment lost 6 bases and the V segment lost 5 bases, leaving 6 bases of the junction unmatched. The CDR3 is 15 residues long. From germline, CDR1 is SGHTA and CDR2 FQGTGA. The DNA for the CDR3 is TGTGCCAGCAGCCCGGGGACAGGGGCACCCGGGGAGCTGTTTTTT. It yields the protein CASSPGTGAPGELFF.

This clonotype was seen a handful of times. The rearrangement uses TRBV12-3 or TRBV12-4 and TRBJ1-1; D gene unclear. This CDR3 region has 11 residues. The V end was cut by 4 bases, the J end by 5 bases, with 5 bases between. In nucleotides, the CDR3 is TGTGCCAGCAGTTCCGGGACTGAAGCTTTCTTT. Amino acids: CASSSGTEAFF.

The CDR3 DNA is TGTGCCGGTAGACAGGGGTACGAGCAGTACTTC. Encoded protein: CAGRQGYEQYF. The chain has TRBV6-1 and TRBJ2-7; 8 bases agree with TRBD1. Unmatched junction bases numbered 4, after V lost 11 bases and J lost 4 bases. The germline V gene encodes CDR1 MNHNS and CDR2 SASEGT. The CDR3 contains 11 residues.

This chain links TRBV7-9 with TRBJ2-3; 7 nucleotides align to TRBD1. The J segment lost 0 bases and the V segment lost 5 bases, leaving 8 bases of the junction unmatched. The V gene's germline CDR1 is SEHNR and CDR2 FQNEAQ (reference sequence). The CDR3 contains 16 residues. The CDR3 reads CASSTDTGASTDTQYF. The CDR3 DNA is TGTGCCAGCAGCACCGACACAGGGGCCAGCACAGATACGCAGTATTTT.